The 3 T cell receptor beta chains given below trace back to one sample, sequenced in a study of blood T cell repertoires in COVID-19. Here immunoSEQ multiplex PCR was the method, and the copy in TCRdb shows in-frame clones only, minus some. Of 250,000 to 300,000 clones in the sample, under 90% were seen once. Specimen: PBMCs or T cells enriched from blood (not recorded which). The origin of the receptors is a woman in her thirties or forties who had recovered from COVID-19.

The rearrangement links TRBV7-9 to TRBJ1-2; maybe TRBD1 (5 bases). From germline, CDR1 is SEHNR and CDR2 FQNEAQ (reference sequence). The CDR3 is made up of 14 amino acids. V shed 5 bases and J shed 6 bases, with 16 bases lying between them. The CDR3: CASSPGTTSHGYTF. Written as DNA, the CDR3 is TGTGCCAGCAGCCCCGGGACGACTAGCCATGGCTACACCTTC.

This clone was seen a few times. The chain uses TRBV30 and TRBJ2-7; maybe TRBD2 (7 bases). The CDR3 sequence is 12 residues long. With 2 bases removed from V and 4 bases from J, the gap between germline ends came to 9 bases. Germline lookup yields CDR1 GTSNPN and CDR2 SVGIG (reference sequence). CDR3 DNA sequence: TGTGCCTGGAGTAGGGGGGGATACGAGCAGTACTTC. It codes for CAWSRGGYEQYF.

V is TRBV18 and J is TRBJ2-3; 9 positions match TRBD1. V gave up 5 bases and J gave up 5 bases; unmatched junction bases: 5. Per the germline V gene, CDR1 is KGHSH and CDR2 is LQKENI. This CDR3 contains 14 residues. This CDR3 reads CASSTGQGGDTQYF. The CDR3, as DNA: TGTGCCAGCTCAACGGGACAGGGCGGAGATACGCAGTATTTT.